These 22 T cell receptor beta chains were sequenced from one sample in a study of T cell repertoires and HLA-DP antigens. The antigens of these receptors remain unknown. TCRdb's table, derived via immunoSEQ multiplex PCR, lists solely in-frame clones and lacks some. The table lists roughly 70,000 clones, about 82% of them singletons. The sequenced sample consisted of CD4+ T cells from PBMCs. Every receptor here comes from a man in his 60s in good health and CMV-seronegative.

The chain links TRBV30 to TRBJ2-4; a possible D gene is TRBD2 (6 bases). The length of the CDR3 is 14 residues. CDR1 is GTSNPN and CDR2 is SVGIG in the germline V gene (reference sequence). The V gene lost 2 bases and the J gene lost 2 bases, with 10 bases spanning the gap. The CDR3 protein is CAWSNRGSKNIQYF. The CDR3 DNA follows: TGTGCCTGGAGTAATCGGGGGTCCAAAAACATTCAGTACTTC. The entire variable domain, with the rest obtained from reference TRBV30 and TRBJ2-4, is as follows: SQTIHQWPATLVQPVGSPLSLECTVEGTSNPNLYWYRQAAGRGLQLLFYSVGIGQISSEVPQNLSASRPQDRQFILSSKKLLLSDSGFYLCAWSNRGSKNIQYFGAGTRLSVL.

J is TRBJ2-1 and V is TRBV30; tentative D call: TRBD2 (5 bases). The germline V gene encodes CDR1 GTSNPN and CDR2 SVGIG (reference sequence). The V end lost 4 bases, the J end lost 2 bases, and 12 bases lay between the germline ends. The CDR3 contains 14 residues. The CDR3 region has the DNA TGTGCCTGGACCTCCCCCGGGACCTACAATGAGCAGTTCTTC. Translating it yields CAWTSPGTYNEQFF.

V is TRBV18 and J is TRBJ1-2; D not certain. The germline V and J ends were trimmed by 3 bases and 8 bases, with 13 bases remaining between them. Germline CDR1 and CDR2: KGHSH and LQKENI. The CDR3 has 13 residues. The CDR3: CASSPEGRGGYTF. CDR3 nucleotide sequence: TGTGCCAGCTCACCGGAAGGGCGCGGAGGCTACACCTTC.

V is TRBV5-1 and J is TRBJ2-5, with D maybe TRBD2 (5 bases). In germline, CDR1 is SGHRS, CDR2 YFSETQ. Trimming took 4 bases from V and 1 from J, leaving 5 bases between them. There are 12 residues in the CDR3. CDR3 DNA sequence: TGCGCCAGCAGCCGGGGCCAAGAGACCCAGTACTTC. Amino acid sequence: CASSRGQETQYF. Combining the CDR3 with reference TRBV5-1 and TRBJ2-5 gives the whole variable domain KAGVTQTPRYLIKTRGQQVTLSCSPISGHRSVSWYQQTPGQGLQFLFEYFSETQRNKGNFPGRFSGRQFSNSRSEMNVSTLELGDSALYLCASSRGQETQYFGPGTRLLVL.

The chain combines TRBV7-8 with TRBJ2-1; TRBD2 agrees at 7 bases. The V and J ends lost 1 base and 4 bases, in that order; junction bases with no gene match: 7. The CDR3 contains 16 residues. CDR1 and CDR2 (germline): SGHVS, FQNEAQ. The CDR3 nucleotides read TGTGCCAGCAGCTTAGTAACCAGCGGGACTTACAATGAGCAGTTCTTC. Translation gives CASSLVTSGTYNEQFF.

The chain has TRBV6-6 and TRBJ2-2; D not certain. The CDR3 covers 14 residues. In germline, CDR1 is MNHNY, CDR2 SVGAGI (reference sequence). V was pared by 1 base and J by 4 bases, with 7 bases between. CDR3 in amino acids: CASSYWASTGELFF. In nucleotides, the CDR3 is TGTGCCAGCAGTTACTGGGCCAGCACCGGGGAGCTGTTTTTT.

The rearrangement links TRBV28 to TRBJ2-7; no reliable D call. V was trimmed by 8 bases and J by 8 bases, leaving 13 bases between them. This CDR3 is built from 11 residues. In germline, CDR1 is MDHEN, CDR2 SYDVKM. The CDR3: CASGAPRKQYF. The DNA of the CDR3 is TGTGCCAGCGGAGCCCCCCGGAAGCAGTACTTC.

Within the sample, this clone is medium-sized. This chain uses TRBV4-1 with TRBJ1-5, with unresolved D. This CDR3 comprises 14 residues. CDR1 MGHRA and CDR2 YSYEKL come from the germline V gene. Deletions cut 1 base from V and 5 bases from J, with 9 bases between. The DNA of the CDR3 is TGCGCCAGCAGCCAAGCGGGGAATTATCAGCCCCAGCATTTT. It yields the protein CASSQAGNYQPQHF.

This clone came up a few times. This chain uses TRBV20-1 with TRBJ1-1; D perhaps matches TRBD1 (5 bases). CDR3 length: 10 residues. CDR1 is DFQATT, CDR2 SNEGSKA, per germline (reference sequence). Trimming took 8 bases from V and 6 from J, leaving 10 bases between them. CDR3 region: CSLGEPEAFF. The DNA for the CDR3 is TGCAGTTTGGGGGAGCCTGAAGCTTTCTTT.

This chain links TRBV11-2 with TRBJ1-1; possible D gene TRBD1, 5 bases. Between the trimmed V and J ends, which lost 3 bases and 6 bases, there was a span of 17 bases. CDR3 length: 15 residues. CDR1 SGHAT and CDR2 FQNNGV come from the germline V gene. The CDR3 region is CASSFRGPRSAEAFF. CDR3 DNA: TGTGCCAGCAGCTTCCGGGGCCCGAGATCGGCTGAAGCTTTCTTT.

The chain employs TRBV19 and TRBJ1-6; D might be TRBD1 (6 bases). This CDR3 has 15 residues. Per the germline V gene, CDR1 is LNHDA and CDR2 is SQIVND (reference sequence). The V end was cut by 3 bases, the J end by 7 bases, with 13 bases between. The CDR3, as DNA: TGTGCCAGTAGTATTCAGGGGCCTCTGAATTCACCCCTCCACTTT. Translating it yields CASSIQGPLNSPLHF.

The rearrangement links TRBV6-6 to TRBJ2-7, with D tentatively TRBD1 (5 bases). This CDR3 region has 12 residues. Per germline, CDR1 MNHNY and CDR2 SVGAGI (reference sequence). Trimming removed 6 bases from V and 4 bases from J, with 10 bases in between. The CDR3, as DNA: TGTGCCAGCAGCCTAGACAGATACGAGCAGTACTTC. Amino acids: CASSLDRYEQYF.

The J gene is TRBJ2-3, the V gene TRBV15; 8 bases line up with TRBD1. In germline, CDR1 is LNHNV, CDR2 YYDKDF (reference sequence). This CDR3 has 14 residues. After removal of 4 bases from V and 5 bases from J, the junction contained 5 bases not matched to a gene. CDR3 region: CATSTRQGRDTQYF. The CDR3 bases are TGTGCCACCAGCACTAGACAGGGGAGAGATACGCAGTATTTT.

The V gene is TRBV15, the J gene TRBJ2-5; 8 bases agree with TRBD1. Germline V CDR1 and CDR2: LNHNV, YYDKDF (reference sequence). The CDR3 extends over 14 amino acids. After removal of 1 base from V and 5 bases from J, the junction contained 3 bases not matched to a gene. The CDR3: CATSRGQGWETQYF. The DNA of the CDR3 is TGTGCCACCAGCAGAGGACAGGGGTGGGAGACCCAGTACTTC.

The chain uses TRBV7-9 and TRBJ1-1; the D is unclear. The germline V and J ends were trimmed by 5 bases and 6 bases, with 10 bases remaining between them. The germline CDR1 and CDR2 sequences are SEHNR and FQNEAQ (reference sequence). The CDR3 is made up of 12 amino acids. The CDR3 here is CASSPRHPEAFF. The CDR3 DNA follows: TGTGCCAGCAGCCCCCGGCACCCTGAAGCTTTCTTT. The variable domain in full, completed from reference TRBV7-9 and TRBJ1-1, reads DTGVSQNPRHKITKRGQNVTFRCDPISEHNRLYWYRQTLGQGPEFLTYFQNEAQLEKSRLLSDRFSAERPKGSFSTLEIQRTEQGDSAMYLCASSPRHPEAFFGQGTRLTVV.

This clone came up once. This rearrangement joins TRBV4-2 to TRBJ1-3; D is possibly TRBD1 (6 bases). Germline V lookup: CDR1 LGHNA, CDR2 YNFKEQ. The CDR3 is 15 residues long. V was trimmed by 2 bases and J by 4 bases, leaving 12 bases between them. In DNA form, the CDR3 reads TGTGCCAGCAGCCAAACACAGGGACAAGGAAACACCATATATTTT. This sequence encodes CASSQTQGQGNTIYF.

The V gene is TRBV19, the J gene TRBJ1-2; D is possibly TRBD1 (5 bases). Germline CDR1 LNHDA, CDR2 SQIVND (reference sequence). V was shortened by 3 bases and J by 5 bases, with 16 bases between the two germline ends. The CDR3 extends over 15 amino acids. This chain's CDR3 is CASSMVNLAGYGYTF. CDR3 DNA: TGTGCCAGTAGTATGGTAAACCTGGCAGGGTATGGCTACACCTTC.

This clone has a count of ten or more. The chain couples TRBV7-9 to TRBJ1-3; no clear D gene. With 0 bases removed from V and 0 bases from J, the gap between germline ends came to 9 bases. Per germline, CDR1 SEHNR and CDR2 FQNEAQ (reference sequence). The CDR3 is made up of 16 amino acids. The CDR3 region is CASSLAGTVSGNTIYF. The DNA for the CDR3 is TGTGCCAGCAGCTTAGCGGGAACCGTCTCTGGAAACACCATATATTTT.

The V gene is TRBV19, the J gene TRBJ1-6, with 8 bases matching TRBD1. Germline CDR1 is LNHDA and CDR2 is SQIVND (reference sequence). CDR3 length equals 13 residues. After removal of 11 bases from V and 5 bases from J, the junction contained 5 bases not matched to a gene. The CDR3 is CACGQGNNSPLHF. CDR3 nucleotide sequence: TGTGCCTGCGGACAGGGAAATAATTCACCCCTCCACTTT.

The rearrangement uses TRBV5-8 and TRBJ2-7; D is unresolved. V gave up 1 base and J gave up 11 bases, with 10 bases separating them. Germline V lookup: CDR1 SGHTS, CDR2 YDEGEE. This CDR3 has 11 amino acids. The CDR3 DNA reads TGTGCCAGCAGCTTGCGCGGAAAGGAGTACTTC. This codes for CASSLRGKEYF.

The CDR3 bases are TGTGCCAGCAATTCTAAGGGACTATCCAACACCGGGGAGCTGTTTTTT. It specifies CASNSKGLSNTGELFF. V usage is TRBV11-2 and J usage is TRBJ2-2, with TRBD2 identical over 7 bases. This CDR3 spans 16 amino acids. With V trimmed by 7 bases and J by 2 bases, 10 bases remained unmatched. Germline-derived CDR1 and CDR2 are SGHAT and FQNNGV.

The rearrangement joins TRBV11-2 to TRBJ1-4, with D tentatively TRBD1 (5 bases). The CDR3 loop spans 16 amino acids. V was trimmed by 3 bases and J by 10 bases, leaving 21 bases between them. Per germline, CDR1 SGHAT and CDR2 FQNNGV. The CDR3 loop reads CASSFQLTARGGKLFF. The DNA of the CDR3 is TGTGCCAGCAGCTTCCAATTGACGGCGCGTGGGGGAAAACTGTTTTTT.